These T cell receptor beta chains were read from a single sample in a study of long-term antiretroviral therapy in people with HIV. Some clones are missing from TCRdb's copy, which holds only in-frame ones; the method was immunoSEQ multiplex PCR. The sample carries 48,000 or so clones, around four fifths recorded once. The sample consisted of unsorted PBMCs, taken 0.8 years after starting antiretroviral therapy. These TCRs come from a woman under 30 with HIV. Both conserved end residues are part of each CDR3.

J gene: TRBJ2-1; V gene: TRBV5-4; CDR3 protein: CASSSNWNEQFF
J gene: TRBJ2-1; V gene: TRBV4-3; CDR3 protein: CASSQGTGGNEQFF
J gene: TRBJ2-3; V gene: TRBV18; CDR3 protein: CASSPRGHTDTQYF
J gene: TRBJ2-7; V gene: TRBV18; CDR3 protein: CASSPLAGTPAYEQYF
J gene: TRBJ2-5; V gene: TRBV28; CDR3 protein: CASSPPDRSQGTQYF
J gene: TRBJ2-5; V gene: TRBV7-3; CDR3 protein: CASSSEETQYF
J gene: TRBJ1-3; V gene: TRBV5-1; CDR3 protein: CASSLVPTKGAGNTIYF
J gene: TRBJ2-3; V gene: TRBV7-9; CDR3 protein: CASSLNFNTDTQYF
J gene: TRBJ2-7; V gene: TRBV6-4; CDR3 protein: CASRHSYEQYF
J gene: TRBJ1-5; V gene: TRBV19; CDR3 protein: CASSTPLLDRGLLSNQPQHF
J gene: TRBJ2-1; V gene: TRBV9; CDR3 protein: CASTGAGGDEQFF
J gene: TRBJ2-1; V gene: TRBV6-6; CDR3 protein: CASSYGGEGEQFF
J gene: TRBJ2-3; V gene: TRBV28; CDR3 protein: CASSRSSTDTQYF
J gene: TRBJ2-1; V gene: TRBV29-1; CDR3 protein: CSVEASGVYNEQFF
J gene: TRBJ2-5; V gene: TRBV6-5; CDR3 protein: CASSVDRFSETQYF
J gene: TRBJ2-7; V gene: TRBV7-2; CDR3 protein: CASRYASSGDSYEQYF
J gene: TRBJ2-2; V gene: TRBV9; CDR3 protein: CASSVEVTSGRGNTGELFF
J gene: TRBJ1-1; V gene: TRBV27; CDR3 protein: CASSLSGGFEAFF
J gene: TRBJ2-6; V gene: TRBV6-5; CDR3 protein: CASSYLGGANVLTF
J gene: TRBJ2-4; V gene: TRBV5-1; CDR3 protein: CASSLGRTGAQYF
J gene: TRBJ2-5; V gene: TRBV25-1; CDR3 protein: CASSYETGGAQYF
J gene: TRBJ1-1; V gene: TRBV28; CDR3 protein: CASSILQGRAFF
J gene: TRBJ2-7; V gene: TRBV5-4; CDR3 protein: CASSPYRGWDEQYF
J gene: TRBJ2-7; V gene: TRBV18; CDR3 protein: CASSPLPGGLLEQYF
J gene: TRBJ2-7; V gene: TRBV6-5; CDR3 protein: CASRAGISYEQYF
J gene: TRBJ1-5; V gene: TRBV6-5; CDR3 protein: CASSPPGQAGQPQHF
J gene: TRBJ2-2; V gene: TRBV7-7; CDR3 protein: CASSSSGLLAGGELFF
J gene: TRBJ2-2; V gene: TRBV4-3; CDR3 protein: CASSQDPTEGNAGELFF
J gene: TRBJ2-7; V gene: TRBV4-3; CDR3 protein: CASSQGYPSVGEQYF
J gene: TRBJ2-1; V gene: TRBV7-9; CDR3 protein: CASSTGTVYNEQFF
J gene: TRBJ2-3; V gene: TRBV9; CDR3 protein: CASSVGDQPSGVTDTQYF
J gene: TRBJ2-7; V gene: TRBV6-1; CDR3 protein: CASSEAGTVVEQYF
J gene: TRBJ1-2; V gene: TRBV11-2; CDR3 protein: CASSLVGRKSYGYTF
J gene: TRBJ2-4; V gene: TRBV6-1; CDR3 protein: CASMGGSLAKNIQYF
J gene: TRBJ2-5; V gene: TRBV10-3; CDR3 protein: CAISNSRTGRETQYF
J gene: TRBJ1-5; V gene: TRBV19; CDR3 protein: CASSMQGFWGNQPQHF
J gene: TRBJ2-5; V gene: TRBV9; CDR3 protein: CASSVFGPGETQYF
J gene: TRBJ2-3; V gene: TRBV19; CDR3 protein: CASSPPLVAGGPTDTQYF
J gene: TRBJ2-7; V gene: TRBV6-1; CDR3 protein: CASSAAGLPYEQYF
J gene: TRBJ2-1; V gene: TRBV6-4; CDR3 protein: CASSDRGRGEQFF
J gene: TRBJ1-2; V gene: TRBV18; CDR3 protein: CASSPTDSERGYTF
J gene: TRBJ2-1; V gene: TRBV5-1; CDR3 protein: CASTDRGRPEGNEQFF
J gene: TRBJ2-5; V gene: TRBV11-2; CDR3 protein: CASSLGVASGDQETQYF
J gene: TRBJ2-2; V gene: TRBV5-8; CDR3 protein: CASSLALVQTGELFF
J gene: TRBJ2-3; V gene: TRBV27; CDR3 protein: CASSYRTPPRDTQYF
J gene: TRBJ2-6; V gene: TRBV19; CDR3 protein: CASTQRGSGANVLTF
J gene: TRBJ1-1; V gene: TRBV9; CDR3 protein: CASSAGLNTEAFF
J gene: TRBJ2-5; V gene: TRBV19; CDR3 protein: CASSIEEGERGQKETQYF
J gene: TRBJ2-3; V gene: TRBV7-3; CDR3 protein: CASSPPGTRPGRFADTQYF
J gene: TRBJ1-5; V gene: TRBV5-6; CDR3 protein: CASSLSGTFGNQPQHF
J gene: TRBJ1-2; V gene: TRBV20-1; CDR3 protein: CSARVNYGYTF
J gene: TRBJ2-3; V gene: TRBV4-1; CDR3 protein: CASSQGWPDTQYF
J gene: TRBJ1-3; V gene: TRBV20-1; CDR3 protein: CSAPEGNTIYF
J gene: TRBJ1-2; V gene: TRBV5-5; CDR3 protein: CASSLETGGNGYTF
J gene: TRBJ1-2; V gene: TRBV18; CDR3 protein: CASSPGQKGYTF
J gene: TRBJ1-5; V gene: TRBV19; CDR3 protein: CASSMGGRGSNQPQHF
J gene: TRBJ2-1; V gene: TRBV14; CDR3 protein: CASSPVGSGYNEQFF
J gene: TRBJ1-1; V gene: TRBV19; CDR3 protein: CASSIAGQYPEAFF
J gene: TRBJ2-2; V gene: TRBV7-3; CDR3 protein: CASSLTESHTGELFF
J gene: TRBJ2-3; V gene: TRBV18; CDR3 protein: CASSPLISSDDTQYF